This T cell receptor beta chain was profiled in a study of graft-versus-host responses after intestinal transplantation. Sample share makes this clone medium-sized. Its antigen remains unknown. TCRdb's table, derived via immunoSEQ multiplex PCR, lists solely in-frame clones and lacks some. Found here are approximately 100,000 clones, about 88% of them singletons; the top ten hold around 0.96%. The CDR3 covers 14 residues. Germline assignment: CDR1 LGHNA and CDR2 YNFKEQ. The germline V and J ends were trimmed by 1 base and 5 bases, with 12 bases remaining between them. The TCR comes from a human donor who received an intestinal transplant. Material: unstimulated CD4+ T cells sorted from spleen or lymph node cells, obtained before intestinal transplant. The V and J genes are TRBV4-2 and TRBJ2-7, with D perhaps TRBD1 (5 bases). The CDR3: CASSQGGVRNEQYF. The CDR3 DNA follows: TGTGCCAGCAGCCAAGGGGGCGTCCGGAACGAGCAGTACTTC.